This TCR beta chain was captured in a study of T cell responses to AZD1222 COVID-19 vaccine. Trimming at V came to 4 bases and at J to 6 bases, leaving 12 bases not matched to a gene. The germline V gene encodes CDR1 LNHDA and CDR2 SQIVND (reference sequence). The CDR3 runs to 18 residues. Libraries were prepared by immunoSEQ multiplex PCR; TCRdb keeps only in-frame clonotypes and omits some of them. Counted here are some 180,000 clones, about nine tenths occurring once; the ten biggest clones make up around 1.9%. This chain joins TRBV19 and TRBJ1-6; the match to TRBD1 covers 10 bases. This TCR came from an adult who received the AZD1222 COVID-19 vaccine. The sequences come from peripheral blood, collected 28 days after the second AZD1222 dose. CDR3 sequence reads: CASSKDRGTISGNSPLHF. The CDR3 region has the DNA TGTGCCAGTAGTAAGGACAGGGGGACTATATCGGGTAATTCACCCCTCCACTTT.